This T cell receptor beta chain was profiled in a study of T cell responses to AZD1222 COVID-19 vaccine. The method was immunoSEQ multiplex PCR; TCRdb's version includes in-frame clones alone and lacks a portion of them. The sample gives more than 80,000 clones, under 95% of which show up once; around 30% is in the top ten. The CDR3 contains 17 residues. CDR1 and CDR2 (germline): SGDLS, YYNGEE. V lost 3 bases and J lost 3, with 18 bases in between. The source is an adult who received the AZD1222 COVID-19 vaccine. The chain uses TRBV9 and TRBJ1-4; a possible D gene is TRBD1 (5 bases). Sequenced here: peripheral blood, sampled 28 days after the second AZD1222 dose. The CDR3 is CASSAQPPGASNEKLFF. In nucleotides, the CDR3 is TGTGCCAGCAGCGCCCAGCCCCCCGGGGCCTCTAATGAAAAACTGTTTTTT.